This TCR beta chain was obtained from a study of T cells after yellow fever vaccination. Across the study: Fractions with few cells were prepared using SMART-Seq v4 Ultra Low Input.

Turning to this clonotype: Its target is not known.

V gave up 0 bases and J gave up 6 bases, with 19 bases separating them. The CDR3 spans 16 residues. Germline CDR1 reads DFQATT; CDR2 reads SNEGSKA (reference sequence). Findings of the study overall: Detected again after the booster were most primary-vaccination clones, at 95% to 98% CD4 and around 91% CD8. A secondary response was less intense yet reached its peak sooner, at day 5 versus 15. Repertoires obtained by FACS sorting could include abundant clonotypes that entered as contaminants from the bulk population.

Via MiXCR, TCRdb re-called the 5' RACE reads, giving one row per CDR3 protein. This table has 140,000 to 150,000 distinct CDR3 sequences, around 6.3% appearing once. This sequence joins TRBV20-1 and TRBJ2-3; weak D call: TRBD1 (5 bases). The sequence derives from a man aged 25-45 years who received the YFV17D yellow fever vaccine. The specimen comprised CD4+ T cells sorted from PBMCs, sampled 10 days after the yellow fever booster vaccination. The CDR3 protein is CSARDQGDRGWDTQYF. CDR3 in DNA: TGCAGTGCTAGAGATCAAGGAGATAGGGGTTGGGATACGCAGTATTTT.